This T cell receptor (beta chain) is from a study of CD8 T cells in Susac syndrome. About the research overall: Clinical remission applied to about 8 sequenced Susac syndrome patients, and about six had active disease.

An input of about 0.5 to 1 ug of RNA was subjected to reverse transcription using random hexamers. Amplification of the TCR beta CDR3 was carried out by immunoSEQ multiplex PCR, which spanned a total of 54 Vbeta and 13 Jbeta segments. TCRdb reprocessed the immunoSEQ multiplex PCR reads with MiXCR, giving one entry per CDR3 protein. The sample yields about 120,000 distinct CDR3 sequences, about 95% seen once. This clonotype was seen just once. Sequenced: CD8+ T cells from PBMCs. This receptor was obtained from a human donor with Susac syndrome.

The CDR3 region has the DNA TGCAGTGCAATCTCCCAGAGGTTCGATAGCTATGGCTACACCTTC. As protein: CSAISQRFDSYGYTF. This sequence joins TRBV20-1 and TRBJ1-2; D not resolved. Deletions cut 6 bases from V and 4 bases from J, with 21 bases between. Germline loops: CDR1 DFQATT, CDR2 SNEGSKA (reference sequence). There are 15 residues in the CDR3.